The 5 T cell receptor beta chains below were found in one sample sequenced in a study of cytomegalovirus exposure and HLA in healthy donors. PCR used 60 Vbeta primers and 13 Jbeta primers. TCRdb's table, derived via immunoSEQ multiplex PCR, lists solely in-frame clones and lacks some. The sample carries about 190,000 clones, more than 60% recorded once. The sample taken for sequencing was PBMCs. These TCRs come from a woman aged 30 to 39 in good health and CMV-seropositive.

The chain is built from TRBV5-8 and TRBJ1-3; D may be TRBD1 (5 bases). The CDR3 runs 14 residues. V lost 5 bases to trimming and J lost 5 bases, with 14 bases between them. Germline V gene data show CDR1 as SGHTS and CDR2 as YDEGEE. The CDR3 region has the DNA TGTGCCAGCAGTCCCCAGGGAACACGAAACACCATATATTTT. Its translation is CASSPQGTRNTIYF.

This clone was counted a single time. The J gene is TRBJ1-3, the V gene TRBV7-9, with D possibly matching TRBD1 (5 bases). V was cut by 3 bases and J by 0 bases, with 12 bases left in between. CDR3 length: 16 amino acids. Looked up from germline, CDR1 is SEHNR and CDR2 is FQNEAQ (reference sequence). The CDR3 spells CASSFSQGGSGNTIYF. DNA for the CDR3: TGTGCCAGCAGCTTTTCGCAGGGAGGCTCTGGAAACACCATATATTTT. The full variable domain, completed using reference TRBV7-9 and TRBJ1-3, is DTGVSQNPRHKITKRGQNVTFRCDPISEHNRLYWYRQTLGQGPEFLTYFQNEAQLEKSRLLSDRFSAERPKGSFSTLEIQRTEQGDSAMYLCASSFSQGGSGNTIYFGEGSWLTVV.

The J gene is TRBJ1-4, the V gene TRBV19; D is undetermined. CDR3 length equals 13 residues. Per germline, CDR1 LNHDA and CDR2 SQIVND (reference sequence). Trimming removed 9 bases from V and 3 bases from J, with 11 bases in between. CDR3 in DNA: TGTGCCAGGAGGAGGGAACCTAATGAAAAACTGTTTTTT. It codes for CARRREPNEKLFF.

This chain links TRBV4-2 with TRBJ2-1; the D is unclear. V lost 1 base, J lost 2 bases, and 6 bases lay in between. The CDR3 is made up of 14 amino acids. Per germline, CDR1 LGHNA and CDR2 YNFKEQ. DNA for the CDR3: TGTGCCAGCAGCCAAGTCCAAACCTACAATGAGCAGTTCTTC. It yields the protein CASSQVQTYNEQFF.

CDR3 region: CASSSGGSGAYNEQFF. The CDR3 nucleotides read TGCGCCAGCAGCTCTGGAGGTAGCGGGGCCTACAATGAGCAGTTCTTC. The rearrangement links TRBV5-1 to TRBJ2-1; 8 bases are a match to TRBD2. Losses at the gene ends were 3 bases for V and 2 bases for J; bases not matched to a gene: 7. Germline CDR1 is SGHRS and CDR2 is YFSETQ. This CDR3 comprises 16 residues.